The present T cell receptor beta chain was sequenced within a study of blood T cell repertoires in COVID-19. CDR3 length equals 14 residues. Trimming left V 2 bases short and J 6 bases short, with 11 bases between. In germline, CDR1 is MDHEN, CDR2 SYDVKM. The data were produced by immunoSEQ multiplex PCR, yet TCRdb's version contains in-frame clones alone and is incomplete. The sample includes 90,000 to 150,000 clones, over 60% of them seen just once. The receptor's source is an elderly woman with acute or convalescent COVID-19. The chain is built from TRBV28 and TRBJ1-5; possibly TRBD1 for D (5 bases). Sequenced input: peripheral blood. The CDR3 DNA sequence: TGTGCCAGCAGTTTAGGAGGGGTAGGTCAGCCCCAGCATTTT. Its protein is CASSLGGVGQPQHF.